A single sample is the source of the 27 T cell receptor beta chains below, sequenced in a study of blood T cell repertoires in COVID-19. Method: immunoSEQ multiplex PCR; TCRdb's copy keeps in-frame clones and lacks some. The table has a few hundred thousand clones, 88% seen once; the top ten hold 1.4% to 1.5%. Sequenced material: PBMCs or T cells enriched from blood (not recorded which). These receptors all stem from a woman aged 18-29 years who had been exposed to COVID-19.

The chain employs TRBV12-3 or TRBV12-4 and TRBJ1-5; D gene ambiguous. The CDR3 consists of 13 residues. V shed 2 bases and J shed 4 bases, with 6 bases lying between them. The CDR3 DNA reads TGTGCCAGCAGTTTACGAGGGAATCAGCCCCAGCATTTT. Amino acids: CASSLRGNQPQHF.

The rearrangement joins TRBV27 to TRBJ1-6, with a tentative D call TRBD1 (5 bases). CDR3 size: 16 residues. Germline V gene data show CDR1 as MNHEY and CDR2 as SMNVEV (reference sequence). Between the trimmed V and J ends, which lost 6 bases and 3 bases, there was a span of 15 bases. The chain's CDR3 is CASSLPPGDYNSPLHF. For the CDR3, the DNA is TGTGCCAGCAGCCTCCCCCCGGGGGACTATAATTCACCCCTCCACTTT.

This sequence joins TRBV15 and TRBJ2-1; TRBD2 is a possible D gene (5 bases). The CDR3 consists of 15 residues. Germline V gives CDR1 LNHNV, CDR2 YYDKDF (reference sequence). V was pared by 0 bases and J by 3 bases, with 9 bases between. The CDR3 region has the DNA TGTGCCACCAGCAGAGAGGAGAGGGACTACAATGAGCAGTTCTTC. Residues: CATSREERDYNEQFF.

This chain connects TRBV19 to TRBJ1-4, with 11 bases fitting TRBD1. The V segment lost 5 bases and the J segment 5 bases; nucleotides outside the gene matches: 4. Germline loops: CDR1 LNHDA, CDR2 SQIVND (reference sequence). The CDR3 has 15 residues. In nucleotides, the CDR3 is TGTGCCAGTAGTTTCAGGACAGGGGGCAATGAAAAACTGTTTTTT. It is translated as CASSFRTGGNEKLFF.

The chain combines TRBV19 with TRBJ1-1; tentative D call: TRBD1 (5 bases). CDR1 LNHDA and CDR2 SQIVND come from the germline V gene (reference sequence). V shed 6 bases and J shed 0 bases, with 23 bases lying between them. This CDR3 has 18 residues. CDR3: CASSRRTTNFVMNTEAFF. CDR3 DNA: TGTGCCAGTAGCAGGCGGACAACGAATTTTGTAATGAACACTGAAGCTTTCTTT.

The rearrangement uses TRBV27 and TRBJ2-7; TRBD2 matches at 7 bases. V lost 1 base and J lost 2; bases outside the gene matches: 8. In germline, CDR1 is MNHEY, CDR2 SMNVEV (reference sequence). The CDR3 totals 16 residues. CDR3 sequence: CASSLFGSAGAYEQYF. The CDR3 region has the DNA TGTGCCAGCAGTTTATTCGGGTCTGCGGGGGCCTACGAGCAGTACTTC.

The V gene is TRBV24-1, the J gene TRBJ2-2; TRBD1 is a possible D gene (6 bases). This CDR3 has 14 amino acids. The V and J ends lost 9 bases and 1 base respectively, with 11 bases between them. Germline-derived CDR1 and CDR2 are KGHDR and SFDVKD. This CDR3 is CATGGKMNTGELFF. CDR3 nucleotides: TGTGCCACCGGGGGCAAAATGAACACCGGGGAGCTGTTTTTT.

The genes are TRBV19 and TRBJ1-5; D is perhaps TRBD1 (5 bases). The V and J ends lost 4 bases and 6 bases respectively, with 19 bases between them. Germline V CDR1 and CDR2: LNHDA, SQIVND (reference sequence). This CDR3 spans 16 amino acids. CDR3 loop: CASSNINRGVGQPQHF. In DNA, the CDR3 is TGTGCCAGTAGTAACATTAACCGGGGGGTTGGTCAGCCCCAGCATTTT. The full variable domain, rest sourced from reference TRBV19 and TRBJ1-5, is DGGITQSPKYLFRKEGQNVTLSCEQNLNHDAMYWYRQDPGQGLRLIYYSQIVNDFQKGDIAEGYSVSREKKESFPLTVTSAQKNPTAFYLCASSNINRGVGQPQHFGDGTRLSIL.

This sequence joins TRBV5-8 and TRBJ1-2; D may be TRBD1 (5 bases). The V gene's germline CDR1 is SGHTS and CDR2 YDEGEE. The V end lost 2 bases, the J end lost 6 bases, and 11 bases lay between the germline ends. This CDR3 region has 13 residues. The CDR3 DNA sequence: TGTGCCAGCAGCTTCTCGGGGGATCATGGCTACACCTTC. Its translation is CASSFSGDHGYTF.

The V call is TRBV9, the J call TRBJ2-2; TRBD1 matches at 8 bases. The V segment lost 0 bases and the J segment 3 bases; nucleotides outside the gene matches: 4. The length of the CDR3 is 16 residues. Germline CDR1 is SGDLS and CDR2 is YYNGEE. As DNA, the CDR3 is TGTGCCAGCAGCGTAGTGTCAGGGGGCGACACCGGGGAGCTGTTTTTT. Residues: CASSVVSGGDTGELFF.

This clone was picked up one time. This rearrangement joins TRBV3-1 (or the pseudogene TRBV3-2) to TRBJ2-7; TRBD2 matches 8 bases. The germline V gene encodes CDR1 LGHDT and CDR2 YNNKEL (reference sequence). There are 17 residues in the CDR3. V was clipped by 0 bases and J by 1 base; unmatched bases: 8. The CDR3 spells CASSQDRGLETSYEQYF. CDR3 in DNA: TGTGCCAGCAGCCAAGATCGGGGACTAGAGACTTCCTACGAGCAGTACTTC.

This sequence joins TRBV15 and TRBJ2-1; 12 nucleotides align to TRBD2. The CDR3 consists of 17 residues. Germline loops: CDR1 LNHNV, CDR2 YYDKDF (reference sequence). V lost 1 base to trimming and J lost 7 bases; unmatched junction nucleotides: 8. The chain's CDR3 is CATSRGSSGGALNEQFF. Written as DNA, the CDR3 is TGTGCCACCAGCAGAGGGTCTAGCGGGGGGGCGTTAAATGAGCAGTTCTTC.

V usage is TRBV7-9 and J usage is TRBJ1-2; tentatively, D is TRBD1 (6 bases). Per the germline V gene, CDR1 is SEHNR and CDR2 is FQNEAQ (reference sequence). The CDR3 is 15 amino acids. V was trimmed by 5 bases and J by 7 bases, leaving 20 bases between them. In nucleotides, the CDR3 is TGTGCCAGCAGCCTCTCAGGGCCCTTGGGGGCTGGCTACACCTTC. Amino acids: CASSLSGPLGAGYTF.

CDR3 in DNA: TGTGCCAGCAGCGTGGCGGGGTACTCCTACAATGAGCAGTTCTTC. Encoded protein: CASSVAGYSYNEQFF. The V call is TRBV9, the J call TRBJ2-1; tentatively, D is TRBD2 (6 bases). CDR1 is SGDLS and CDR2 is YYNGEE in the germline V gene. The CDR3 is 15 amino acids. V shed 2 bases and J shed 0 bases, with 9 bases lying between them. Full variable domain (remainder filled in from reference TRBV9 and TRBJ2-1): DSGVTQTPKHLITATGQRVTLRCSPRSGDLSVYWYQQSLDQGLQFLIQYYNGEERAKGNILERFSAQQFPDLHSELNLSSLELGDSALYFCASSVAGYSYNEQFFGPGTRLTVL.

The chain is built from TRBV18 and TRBJ2-2, with a weak D call TRBD1 (6 bases). The CDR3 is 16 amino acids. In germline, CDR1 is KGHSH, CDR2 LQKENI. Trimming left V 6 bases short and J 1 base short, with 15 bases between. The CDR3 coding sequence is TGTGCCAGCTCGAAATCTGGACAGAGGAACACCGGGGAGCTGTTTTTT. Translating gives CASSKSGQRNTGELFF. The entire variable domain, with the rest obtained from reference TRBV18 and TRBJ2-2, is as follows: NAGVMQNPRHLVRRRGQEARLRCSPMKGHSHVYWYRQLPEEGLKFMVYLQKENIIDESGMPKERFSAEFPKEGPSILRIQQVVRGDSAAYFCASSKSGQRNTGELFFGEGSRLTVL.

The V gene is TRBV20-1, the J gene TRBJ1-5; the D is unclear. CDR1 and CDR2 from the germline V gene are DFQATT and SNEGSKA (reference sequence). CDR3 length equals 11 residues. Trimming removed 1 base at V and 7 bases at J, with 5 bases between. In nucleotides, the CDR3 is TGCAGTGCTAGAGTGGAGCAGCCCCAGCATTTT. It codes for CSARVEQPQHF.

The rearrangement uses TRBV7-2 and TRBJ2-1; 9 nucleotides match TRBD2. The junction had 10 bases not matched to a gene; V was cut back by 2 bases and J by 8 bases. Germline CDR1 and CDR2: SGHTA and FQGNSA. The CDR3 loop spans 16 amino acids. The CDR3 protein is CASSLLAGVASDEQFF. The CDR3 DNA is TGTGCCAGCAGCTTATTAGCGGGAGTTGCGTCCGATGAGCAGTTCTTC. Full variable domain (missing parts from reference TRBV7-2 and TRBJ2-1): GAGVSQSPSNKVTEKGKDVELRCDPISGHTALYWYRQSLGQGLEFLIYFQGNSAPDKSGLPSDRFSAERTGGSVSTLTIQRTQQEDSAVYLCASSLLAGVASDEQFFGPGTRLTVL.

V gene TRBV28 combines with J gene TRBJ1-6; a weak D match, TRBD1 (5 bases). V lost 1 base and J 8 bases, leaving 6 bases between the germline ends. The CDR3 has 13 residues. Looked up from germline, CDR1 is MDHEN and CDR2 is SYDVKM. Here the CDR3 reads CASSLSTDSPLHF. The CDR3, as DNA: TGTGCCAGCAGTTTATCGACAGATTCACCCCTCCACTTT. The full variable domain, with the rest looked up from reference TRBV28 and TRBJ1-6, is DVKVTQSSRYLVKRTGEKVFLECVQDMDHENMFWYRQDPGLGLRLIYFSYDVKMKEKGDIPEGYSVSREKKERFSLILESASTNQTSMYLCASSLSTDSPLHFGNGTRLTVT.

Details on this clone: Other DNA sequences of this sample code for an identical CDR3. The chain has TRBV7-2 and TRBJ2-3; TRBD2 matches at 8 bases. V was clipped by 2 bases and J by 5 bases; unmatched bases: 3. Germline-derived CDR1 and CDR2 are SGHTA and FQGNSA. The CDR3 runs 14 residues. The CDR3 spells CASSLQAGGDTQYF. The CDR3 region has the DNA TGTGCCAGCAGCTTACAGGCGGGAGGAGATACGCAGTATTTT.

This rearrangement joins TRBV30 to TRBJ1-3, with TRBD1 as a possible D gene (6 bases). The V end was cut by 4 bases, the J end by 0 bases, with 10 bases between. Germline CDR1 is GTSNPN and CDR2 is SVGIG (reference sequence). The CDR3 contains 14 residues. The CDR3: CAWKRGSSGNTIYF. Written as DNA, the CDR3 is TGTGCCTGGAAAAGGGGGTCCTCTGGAAACACCATATATTTT.

This clone was observed many times. This chain joins TRBV29-1 and TRBJ1-1; the match to TRBD1 covers 7 bases. The CDR3 sequence is 11 residues long. Trimming cost V 7 bases and J 8 bases; bases outside gene matches: 7. CDR1 is SQVTM, CDR2 ANQGSEA, per germline. CDR3 nucleotides: TGCAGCGGACGGACAGGCCCCGAAGCTTTCTTT. It specifies CSGRTGPEAFF.

This clone has just a few counts. This chain uses TRBV15 with TRBJ2-2; D may be TRBD2 (6 bases). Germline assignment: CDR1 LNHNV and CDR2 YYDKDF (reference sequence). V gave up 5 bases and J gave up 4 bases, with 14 bases separating them. This CDR3 contains 15 residues. The CDR3 reads CATSRERRGTGELFF. The DNA for the CDR3 is TGTGCCACCAGCCGCGAGCGGAGGGGCACCGGGGAGCTGTTTTTT.

V usage is TRBV12-3 or TRBV12-4 and J usage is TRBJ2-7; D gene ambiguous. The CDR3 covers 12 residues. V dropped 3 bases and J dropped 4 bases, with 7 bases sitting between them. Here the CDR3 DNA reads TGTGCCAGCAGTTTTCAGTATTACGAGCAGTACTTC. It is translated as CASSFQYYEQYF.

This clone has only one observation. The chain has TRBV18 and TRBJ1-1; 9 positions agree with TRBD1. V trimming: 3 bases; J trimming: 6 bases; junction bases outside the gene matches: 8. The CDR3 is made up of 15 amino acids. The germline V gene has CDR1 KGHSH and CDR2 LQKENI. In DNA, the CDR3 is TGTGCCAGCTCACCGTCGATGGACAGGGGTGCTGAAGCTTTCTTT. Protein sequence: CASSPSMDRGAEAFF.

The CDR3 coding sequence is TGTGCCAGCACCAGAGTCGCGGGCGGCGAGCAGTACTTC. It yields the protein CASTRVAGGEQYF. V gene TRBV5-6 combines with J gene TRBJ2-7, with a weak D call TRBD2 (5 bases). Trimming stripped 6 bases from V and 6 bases from J, with 16 bases between. This CDR3 contains 13 residues. Germline CDR1 reads SGHDT; CDR2 reads YYEEEE. Using reference TRBV5-6 and TRBJ2-7 for the parts outside the CDR3, the full variable domain is DAGVTQSPTHLIKTRGQQVTLRCSPKSGHDTVSWYQQALGQGPQFIFQYYEEEERQRGNFPDRFSGHQFPNYSSELNVNALLLGDSALYLCASTRVAGGEQYFGPGTRLTVT.

The J gene is TRBJ2-7, the V gene TRBV13; D unclear. The germline V and J ends were trimmed by 3 bases and 3 bases, with 3 bases remaining between them. This CDR3 region has 11 residues. The germline CDR1 and CDR2 sequences are PRHDT and FYEKMQ (reference sequence). The CDR3 spells CASSFSYEQYF. CDR3 nucleotide sequence: TGTGCCAGCAGCTTTAGCTACGAGCAGTACTTC.

This clone was recorded once. The J gene is TRBJ1-5, the V gene TRBV4-3; the D is unclear. The V end was cut by 0 bases, the J end by 3 bases, with 9 bases between. The CDR3 is 15 residues long. Germline V gives CDR1 LGHNA, CDR2 YSLEER. CDR3 sequence: CASSQEAGDNQPQHF. Here the CDR3 DNA reads TGCGCCAGCAGCCAAGAAGCAGGCGACAATCAGCCCCAGCATTTT.